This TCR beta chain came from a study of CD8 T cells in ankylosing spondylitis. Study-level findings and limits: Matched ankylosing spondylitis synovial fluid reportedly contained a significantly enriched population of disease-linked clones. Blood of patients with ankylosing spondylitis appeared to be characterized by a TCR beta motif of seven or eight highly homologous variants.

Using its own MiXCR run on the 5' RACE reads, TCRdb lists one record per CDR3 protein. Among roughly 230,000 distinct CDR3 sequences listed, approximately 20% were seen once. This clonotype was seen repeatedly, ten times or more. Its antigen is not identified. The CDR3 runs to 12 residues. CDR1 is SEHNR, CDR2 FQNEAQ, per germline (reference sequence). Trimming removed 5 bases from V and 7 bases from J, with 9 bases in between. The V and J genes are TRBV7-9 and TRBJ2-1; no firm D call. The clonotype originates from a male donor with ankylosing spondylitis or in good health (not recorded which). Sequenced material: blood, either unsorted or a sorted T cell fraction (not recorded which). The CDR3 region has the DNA TGTGCCAGCAGCCCCCTCTCTAATGAGCAGTTCTTC. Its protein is CASSPLSNEQFF.